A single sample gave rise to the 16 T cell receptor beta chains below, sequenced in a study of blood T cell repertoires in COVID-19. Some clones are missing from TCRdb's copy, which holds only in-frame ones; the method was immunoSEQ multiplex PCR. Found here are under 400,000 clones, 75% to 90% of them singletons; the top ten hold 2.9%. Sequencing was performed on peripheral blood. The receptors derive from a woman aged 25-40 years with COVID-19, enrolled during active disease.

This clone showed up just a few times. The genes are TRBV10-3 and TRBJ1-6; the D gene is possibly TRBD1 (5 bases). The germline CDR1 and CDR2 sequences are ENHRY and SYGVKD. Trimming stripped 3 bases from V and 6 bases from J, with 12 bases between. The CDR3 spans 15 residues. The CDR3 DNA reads TGTGCCATCAGTGAAGCCGGGACTTCTAATTCACCCCTCCACTTT. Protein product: CAISEAGTSNSPLHF.

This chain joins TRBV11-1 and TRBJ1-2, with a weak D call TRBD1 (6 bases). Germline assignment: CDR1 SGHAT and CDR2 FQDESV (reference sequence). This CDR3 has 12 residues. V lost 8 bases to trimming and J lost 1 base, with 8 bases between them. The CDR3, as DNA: TGTGCCAGCTCAGGGGTTAACTATGGCTACACCTTC. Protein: CASSGVNYGYTF.

CDR3 DNA: TGCGCCAGCAGCGGAGAGGTGAACTATGGCTACACCTTC. Amino acid sequence: CASSGEVNYGYTF. This chain links TRBV5-1 with TRBJ1-2; no reliable D call. The length of the CDR3 is 13 residues. CDR1 and CDR2 from the germline V gene are SGHRS and YFSETQ. V was clipped by 4 bases and J by 2 bases, with 9 bases between them.

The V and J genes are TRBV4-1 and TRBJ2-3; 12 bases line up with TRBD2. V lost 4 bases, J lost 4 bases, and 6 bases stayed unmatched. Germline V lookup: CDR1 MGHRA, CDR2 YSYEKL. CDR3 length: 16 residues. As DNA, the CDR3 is TGCGCCAGCAGCCGTGAGACTAGCGGGAGATCAGATACGCAGTATTTT. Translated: CASSRETSGRSDTQYF.

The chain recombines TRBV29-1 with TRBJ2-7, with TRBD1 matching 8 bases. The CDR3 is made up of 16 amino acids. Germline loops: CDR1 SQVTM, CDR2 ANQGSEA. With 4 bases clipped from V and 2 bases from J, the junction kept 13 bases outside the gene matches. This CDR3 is CSVGRTGINTPYEQYF. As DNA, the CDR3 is TGCAGCGTTGGTCGGACAGGGATTAATACCCCCTACGAGCAGTACTTC.

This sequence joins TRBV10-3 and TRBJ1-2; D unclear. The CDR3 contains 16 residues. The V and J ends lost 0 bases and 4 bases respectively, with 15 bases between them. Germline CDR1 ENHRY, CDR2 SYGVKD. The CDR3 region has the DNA TGTGCCATCAGTGAGTCTCCGGGCGGGGAGGCCTATGGCTACACCTTC. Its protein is CAISESPGGEAYGYTF.

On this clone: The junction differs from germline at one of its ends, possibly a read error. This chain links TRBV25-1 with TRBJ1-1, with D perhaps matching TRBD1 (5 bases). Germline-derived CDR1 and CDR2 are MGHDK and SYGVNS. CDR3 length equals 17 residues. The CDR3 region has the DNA TGTGCCAGCAGTGAATATGGGGCAGGTGGGGTGAAGACTGAAGCTTTCTTT. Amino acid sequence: CASSEYGAGGVKTEAFF.

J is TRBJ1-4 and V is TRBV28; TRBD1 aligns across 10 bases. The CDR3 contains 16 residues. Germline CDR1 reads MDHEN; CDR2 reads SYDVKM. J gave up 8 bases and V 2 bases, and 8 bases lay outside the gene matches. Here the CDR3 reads CASSLGRGQGGEKLFF. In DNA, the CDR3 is TGTGCCAGCAGTTTAGGTAGAGGACAGGGGGGAGAAAAACTGTTTTTT.

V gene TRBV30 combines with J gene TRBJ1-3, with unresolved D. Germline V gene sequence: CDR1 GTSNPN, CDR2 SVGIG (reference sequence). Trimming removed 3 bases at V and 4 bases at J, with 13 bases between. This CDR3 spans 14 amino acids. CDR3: CAWSGSREGNTIYF. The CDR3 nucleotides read TGTGCCTGGAGCGGATCCCGGGAGGGAAACACCATATATTTT.

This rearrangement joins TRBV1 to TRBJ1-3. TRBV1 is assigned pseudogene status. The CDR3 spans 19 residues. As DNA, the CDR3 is TGCACCAGCAGCCAAAAAATAAAGAGCGGCCCCACCTCTGGAAACACCATATATTTT. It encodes CTSSQKIKSGPTSGNTIYF.

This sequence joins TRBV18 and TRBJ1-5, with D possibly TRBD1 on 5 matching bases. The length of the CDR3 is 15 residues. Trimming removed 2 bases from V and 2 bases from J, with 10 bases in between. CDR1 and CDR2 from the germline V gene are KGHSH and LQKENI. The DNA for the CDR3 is TGTGCCAGCTCACCAACAGGTGCGGGCAATCAGCCCCAGCATTTT. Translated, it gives CASSPTGAGNQPQHF.

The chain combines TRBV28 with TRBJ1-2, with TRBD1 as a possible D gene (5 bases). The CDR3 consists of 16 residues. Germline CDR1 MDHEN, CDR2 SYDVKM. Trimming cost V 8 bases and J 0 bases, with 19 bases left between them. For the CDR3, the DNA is TGTGCCAGCGCCAGCGCTACCAGGGAAGCTAACTATGGCTACACCTTC. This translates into CASASATREANYGYTF.

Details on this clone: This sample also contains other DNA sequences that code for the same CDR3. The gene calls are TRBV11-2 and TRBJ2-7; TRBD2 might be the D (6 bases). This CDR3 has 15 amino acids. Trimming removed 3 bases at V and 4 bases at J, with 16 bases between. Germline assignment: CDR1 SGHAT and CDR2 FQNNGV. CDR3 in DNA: TGTGCCAGCAGCTTTTGGAGGGGAGTAGATTACGAGCAGTACTTC. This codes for CASSFWRGVDYEQYF.

The chain's CDR3 is CATSRELAGGSYEQYF. CDR3 DNA: TGTGCCACCAGCAGAGAACTAGCGGGAGGGTCCTACGAGCAGTACTTC. The J gene is TRBJ2-7, the V gene TRBV15, with 13 bases aligning to TRBD2. CDR3 length: 16 residues. Germline values: CDR1 LNHNV, CDR2 YYDKDF (reference sequence). J was trimmed by 1 base and V by 0 bases; bases with no gene match: 0.

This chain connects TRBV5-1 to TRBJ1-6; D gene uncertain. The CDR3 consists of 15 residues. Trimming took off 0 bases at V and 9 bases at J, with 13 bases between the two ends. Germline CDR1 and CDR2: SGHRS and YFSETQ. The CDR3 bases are TGCGCCAGCAGCTTGGACGGGGATGTGGGTTCACCCCTCCACTTT. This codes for CASSLDGDVGSPLHF.

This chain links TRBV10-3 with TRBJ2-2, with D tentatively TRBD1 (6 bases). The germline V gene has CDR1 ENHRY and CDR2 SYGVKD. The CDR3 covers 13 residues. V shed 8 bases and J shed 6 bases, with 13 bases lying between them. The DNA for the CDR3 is TGTGCCATCTCGGTTCAGGGGTCCGGGGAGCTGTTTTTT. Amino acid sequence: CAISVQGSGELFF.